This record looks at one TCR beta chain sequence and its context. In the same sample, other DNA sequences code for this CDR3. These data belong to a study of cytomegalovirus exposure and HLA in healthy donors. The CDR3 covers 12 residues. V gave up 3 bases and J gave up 6 bases, with 6 bases separating them. Germline values: CDR1 MNHNS, CDR2 SASEGT. The PCR employed 60 Vbeta primers together with 13 Jbeta primers. The assay was immunoSEQ multiplex PCR, and TCRdb's table has in-frame clones only and misses some. The sample has around 220,000 clones; around 85% are singletons. The TCR originated in a girl under 10 years old in good health and CMV-seronegative. Sequencing was done on a sample of PBMCs. The chain has TRBV6-1 and TRBJ1-5, with D possibly TRBD1 on 6 matching bases. The DNA for the CDR3 is TGTGCCAGCAGTGACAGGGGTCAGCCCCAGCATTTT. Translation: CASSDRGQPQHF.